The 29 T cell receptor beta chains presented below share a single source sample, sequenced in a study of blood T cell repertoires in COVID-19 (dated by TCRdb to 2018 to 2021). Libraries were constructed by the immunoSEQ multiplex PCR assay. The table comes from immuneACCESS by way of TCRdb, which keeps in-frame sequences with V and J called. Part of the clones is missing from these tables; in studies checked, under half for an unresolved V gene and the rest for unknown reasons. The sample table holds about 100,000 clones, of which about four fifths were seen once. Of the sample, around 18% is held by the ten largest clones. Specimen: peripheral blood. These receptors were taken from a woman of 80 years or more with active or convalescent COVID-19.

The gene calls are TRBV6-5 and TRBJ1-1; TRBD1 aligns across 7 bases. Germline V gene lookup returns CDR1 MNHEY and CDR2 SVGAGI. The CDR3 loop spans 14 amino acids. J was trimmed by 4 bases and V by 5 bases; bases with no gene match: 7. The DNA of the CDR3 is TGTGCCAGCAGTCTTGAGACAGGGCTCACTGAAGCTTTCTTT. Protein: CASSLETGLTEAFF.

V usage is TRBV5-1 and J usage is TRBJ2-1; 11 bases match TRBD2. CDR3 size: 18 residues. The V gene's germline CDR1 is SGHRS and CDR2 YFSETQ. V was clipped by 2 bases and J by 0 bases; unmatched bases: 7. As DNA, the CDR3 is TGCGCCAGCAGCTTAGCCTCTAGCGGGAGGAGCTCCTACAATGAGCAGTTCTTC. Translation gives CASSLASSGRSSYNEQFF.

The V and J genes are TRBV7-9 and TRBJ1-1; no firm D call. The V and J ends lost 5 bases and 0 bases respectively, with 4 bases between them. Germline CDR1 reads SEHNR; CDR2 reads FQNEAQ (reference sequence). CDR3 length equals 12 residues. CDR3 sequence reads: CASSPMNTEAFF. As DNA, the CDR3 is TGTGCCAGCAGCCCCATGAACACTGAAGCTTTCTTT.

Comments on this clone: At one end the junction does not follow the germline gene, possibly because of a read error. This chain connects TRBV5-1 to TRBJ2-1, with 7 bases fitting TRBD2. The CDR3 runs 16 residues. CDR1 is SGHRS, CDR2 YFSETQ, per germline. CDR3 amino acids: CASSPREGTTPQEQFF. The CDR3 bases are TGTGCCAGCAGCCCGAGGGAAGGGACTACTCCCCAGGAGCAGTTCTTC.

V usage is TRBV28 and J usage is TRBJ1-5; maybe TRBD1 (5 bases). V gave up 7 bases and J gave up 0 bases, with 16 bases separating them. Germline assignment: CDR1 MDHEN and CDR2 SYDVKM. The CDR3 is made up of 16 amino acids. This chain's CDR3 is CASILGGFYSNQPQHF. CDR3 sequence (DNA): TGTGCCAGCATCCTGGGGGGATTTTATAGCAATCAGCCCCAGCATTTT.

The chain couples TRBV9 to TRBJ2-1, with 7 nucleotides matching TRBD2. Germline V gene sequence: CDR1 SGDLS, CDR2 YYNGEE. V trimming: 4 bases; J trimming: 9 bases; junction bases outside the gene matches: 4. This CDR3 spans 12 amino acids. This chain's CDR3 is CASSPSGGEQFF. The CDR3 bases are TGTGCCAGCAGCCCGTCGGGAGGTGAGCAGTTCTTC. Drawing the rest from reference TRBV9 and TRBJ2-1, the complete variable domain is DSGVTQTPKHLITATGQRVTLRCSPRSGDLSVYWYQQSLDQGLQFLIQYYNGEERAKGNILERFSAQQFPDLHSELNLSSLELGDSALYFCASSPSGGEQFFGPGTRLTVL.

The V and J genes are TRBV19 and TRBJ1-5; no clear D. CDR1 LNHDA and CDR2 SQIVND come from the germline V gene (reference sequence). This CDR3 is 12 amino acids long. Deletions cut 8 bases from V and 10 bases from J, with 15 bases between. CDR3 sequence reads: CASARGAGPQHF. For the CDR3, the DNA is TGTGCCAGTGCCCGAGGAGCGGGACCCCAGCATTTT.

The rearrangement links TRBV6-2 or TRBV6-3 to TRBJ2-1, with D perhaps TRBD1 (6 bases). Trimming shortened V by 3 bases and J by 0 bases, and 15 bases separated the two germline ends. This CDR3 is built from 17 residues. The germline V gene encodes CDR1 MNHEY and CDR2 SVGEGT. CDR3 bases: TGTGCCAGCAGTTATGTTGCAGGGGCCACCTCCTACAATGAGCAGTTCTTC. Translated, it gives CASSYVAGATSYNEQFF.

CDR3 in DNA: TGCGCCAGCGCCAATCCTAGCGGGAGTCTCTACAATGAGCAGTTCTTC. Its protein is CASANPSGSLYNEQFF. The chain employs TRBV5-1 and TRBJ2-1, with 10 nucleotides matching TRBD2. The germline gives CDR1 SGHRS, CDR2 YFSETQ. Unmatched junction bases numbered 10, after V lost 7 bases and J lost 3 bases. The CDR3 is 16 residues long.

This rearrangement joins TRBV7-2 to TRBJ1-2, with TRBD1 matching over 9 bases. This CDR3 has 15 residues. V lost 5 bases to trimming and J lost 4 bases; unmatched junction nucleotides: 8. The V gene's germline CDR1 is SGHTA and CDR2 FQGNSA. This CDR3 is CASSLIEQGAYGYTF. CDR3 DNA: TGTGCCAGCAGCCTCATAGAACAGGGGGCCTATGGCTACACCTTC.

The chain joins TRBV9 to TRBJ1-1, with 9 positions matching TRBD1. CDR1 and CDR2 (germline): SGDLS, YYNGEE. Trimming cost V 2 bases and J 1 base; bases outside gene matches: 0. This CDR3 contains 14 residues. The CDR3 DNA follows: TGTGCCAGCAGCGTGGGACAGGGGAACACTGAAGCTTTCTTT. It yields the protein CASSVGQGNTEAFF.

The DNA of the CDR3 is TGTGCCAGCAGCCCGACTACCCCCCGGGGCACAGATACGCAGTATTTT. Translated, it gives CASSPTTPRGTDTQYF. V gene TRBV7-9 combines with J gene TRBJ2-3, with a weak D call TRBD2 (5 bases). V gave up 5 bases and J gave up 1 base, with 16 bases separating them. The CDR3 consists of 16 residues. Germline CDR1 reads SEHNR; CDR2 reads FQNEAQ (reference sequence). The full variable domain, rest sourced from reference TRBV7-9 and TRBJ2-3, is DTGVSQNPRHKITKRGQNVTFRCDPISEHNRLYWYRQTLGQGPEFLTYFQNEAQLEKSRLLSDRFSAERPKGSFSTLEIQRTEQGDSAMYLCASSPTTPRGTDTQYFGPGTRLTVL.

The chain carries TRBV11-2 and TRBJ1-1; D possibly corresponds to TRBD1 (6 bases). V shed 0 bases and J shed 9 bases, with 17 bases lying between them. Per the germline V gene, CDR1 is SGHAT and CDR2 is FQNNGV. The CDR3 length is 15 residues. CDR3 DNA: TGTGCCAGCAGCTTAGAAGGGGGTATACGAATAAAAGCTTTCTTT. As protein: CASSLEGGIRIKAFF.

This clone was picked up one time. The chain carries TRBV5-4 and TRBJ1-1; TRBD1 agrees at 8 bases. The V gene end was trimmed by 4 bases and the J gene end by 5 bases; junction bases not matched to a gene: 4. Germline V gene sequence: CDR1 SGHNT, CDR2 YYREEE (reference sequence). This CDR3 is built from 13 residues. The CDR3 loop reads CASSRDRWTEAFF. The CDR3 region has the DNA TGTGCCAGCAGCCGGGACAGGTGGACTGAAGCTTTCTTT.

The V call is TRBV7-9, the J call TRBJ2-1, with 11 bases matching TRBD2. With 4 bases clipped from V and 9 bases from J, the junction kept 8 bases outside the gene matches. Germline CDR1 SEHNR, CDR2 FQNEAQ (reference sequence). This CDR3 has 15 residues. For the CDR3, the DNA is TGTGCCAGCAGCTCATTAGCGGGAGGGCCCATTGAGCAGTTCTTC. Its protein product is CASSSLAGGPIEQFF. The entire variable domain, with the rest obtained from reference TRBV7-9 and TRBJ2-1, is as follows: DTGVSQNPRHKITKRGQNVTFRCDPISEHNRLYWYRQTLGQGPEFLTYFQNEAQLEKSRLLSDRFSAERPKGSFSTLEIQRTEQGDSAMYLCASSSLAGGPIEQFFGPGTRLTVL.

The chain uses TRBV6-5 and TRBJ2-7, with D possibly matching TRBD1 (6 bases). The CDR3 extends over 14 amino acids. Trimming took 6 bases from V and 3 from J, leaving 15 bases between them. CDR1 is MNHEY, CDR2 SVGAGI, per germline. The CDR3 DNA sequence: TGTGCCAGCAGCCGACAGGAGACCTACTACGAGCAGTACTTC. Translating gives CASSRQETYYEQYF.

The chain is built from TRBV9 and TRBJ1-4; D gene unclear. The germline gives CDR1 SGDLS, CDR2 YYNGEE. The CDR3 covers 14 residues. Trimming took 1 base from V and 4 from J, leaving 8 bases between them. CDR3 coding DNA: TGTGCCAGCAGCGTATCGCGAGGTAATGAAAAACTGTTTTTT. It specifies CASSVSRGNEKLFF.

The V gene is TRBV6-1, the J gene TRBJ2-2; 7 positions match TRBD2. The CDR3 consists of 19 residues. V trimming: 2 bases; J trimming: 5 bases; junction bases outside the gene matches: 17. Looked up from germline, CDR1 is MNHNS and CDR2 is SASEGT. The DNA for the CDR3 is TGTGCCAGCAGTGAACGGCCAGTTGGGGGGGATTTTAATACCGGGGAGCTGTTTTTT. Protein sequence: CASSERPVGGDFNTGELFF.

The V and J genes are TRBV4-1 and TRBJ2-2, with 8 bases fitting TRBD2. Germline loops: CDR1 MGHRA, CDR2 YSYEKL. This CDR3 comprises 17 residues. The J segment lost 1 base and the V segment lost 3 bases, leaving 7 bases of the junction unmatched. This CDR3 is CASSHSVAGGNTGELFF. CDR3 nucleotide sequence: TGCGCCAGCAGCCACAGCGTGGCGGGAGGGAACACCGGGGAGCTGTTTTTT.

This CDR3 reads CASSPDRVGGYTF. The CDR3 nucleotides read TGTGCCAGCAGCCCGGACAGGGTGGGTGGCTACACCTTC. V usage is TRBV7-3 and J usage is TRBJ1-2; 8 bases agree with TRBD1. Trimming removed 5 bases from V and 7 bases from J; junction bases left unmatched: 6. The CDR3 contains 13 residues. Per the germline V gene, CDR1 is SGHTA and CDR2 is FQGTGA. Filled out from reference TRBV7-3 and TRBJ1-2, the complete variable domain reads GAGVSQTPSNKVTEKGKYVELRCDPISGHTALYWYRQSLGQGPEFLIYFQGTGAADDSGLPNDRFFAVRPEGSVSTLKIQRTERGDSAVYLCASSPDRVGGYTFGSGTRLTVV.

This clone is classed as medium-sized. J is TRBJ2-7 and V is TRBV27, with TRBD2 matching 8 bases. Trimming removed 0 bases from V and 6 bases from J; junction bases left unmatched: 7. The CDR3 loop spans 15 amino acids. CDR1 is MNHEY, CDR2 SMNVEV, per germline (reference sequence). CDR3 in amino acids: CASSLSLAGPREQYF. The CDR3 nucleotides read TGTGCCAGCAGTTTATCGTTAGCGGGACCCCGCGAGCAGTACTTC.

The genes are TRBV5-1 and TRBJ2-1, with 9 bases matching TRBD1. The germline V gene encodes CDR1 SGHRS and CDR2 YFSETQ. Trimming cost V 4 bases and J 0 bases; bases outside gene matches: 2. This CDR3 region has 15 residues. For the CDR3, the DNA is TGCGCCAGCAGCAAGGGACAGGGCTCCTACAATGAGCAGTTCTTC. This codes for CASSKGQGSYNEQFF.

The CDR3 is CASSLWASGGGETQYF. DNA for the CDR3: TGTGCCAGCAGTTTATGGGCTAGCGGAGGCGGGGAGACCCAGTACTTC. The rearrangement uses TRBV27 and TRBJ2-5; TRBD2 aligns across 7 bases. The CDR3 has 16 amino acids. Per the germline V gene, CDR1 is MNHEY and CDR2 is SMNVEV (reference sequence). The V and J ends lost 1 base and 5 bases, in that order; junction bases with no gene match: 10.

As regards this clone: At one end the junction does not follow the germline gene, possibly because of a read error. The J gene is TRBJ1-2, the V gene TRBV5-1; 11 nucleotides align to TRBD1. CDR1 and CDR2 (germline): SGHRS, YFSETQ. The CDR3 runs 16 residues. The DNA for the CDR3 is TGTGCCAGCAGCTCAAGGACAGGGGGCTTGGTATACGGCTACACCTTC. Encoded protein: CASSSRTGGLVYGYTF.

This sequence joins TRBV9 and TRBJ2-1; TRBD2 matches at 8 bases. Germline V gene sequence: CDR1 SGDLS, CDR2 YYNGEE. V was pared by 4 bases and J by 4 bases, with 7 bases of the junction left unmatched. This CDR3 is 15 amino acids long. The CDR3 DNA sequence: TGTGCCAGCAGCCCCACTAGCGGTTCATACAATGAGCAGTTCTTC. Amino acid sequence: CASSPTSGSYNEQFF. The variable domain in full, completed from reference TRBV9 and TRBJ2-1, reads DSGVTQTPKHLITATGQRVTLRCSPRSGDLSVYWYQQSLDQGLQFLIQYYNGEERAKGNILERFSAQQFPDLHSELNLSSLELGDSALYFCASSPTSGSYNEQFFGPGTRLTVL.

The chain carries TRBV2 and TRBJ1-6; TRBD1 agrees at 7 bases. The CDR3 extends over 14 amino acids. Germline V CDR1 and CDR2: SNHLY, FYNNEI. Trimming cost V 2 bases and J 9 bases; bases outside gene matches: 4. CDR3 nucleotide sequence: TGTGCCAGCAGTGAACGACAGGGAGGTTCACCCCTCCACTTT. Residues: CASSERQGGSPLHF.

The rearrangement uses TRBV7-2 and TRBJ1-1; D uncertain. The CDR3 consists of 13 residues. The germline V gene has CDR1 SGHTA and CDR2 FQGNSA. V lost 8 bases, J lost 1 base, and 11 bases lay in between. In nucleotides, the CDR3 is TGTGCCAGCGCCAGACAAAGGAACACTGAAGCTTTCTTT. Its translation: CASARQRNTEAFF.

V is TRBV27 and J is TRBJ1-5; 8 positions agree with TRBD1. J was trimmed by 7 bases and V by 6 bases; bases with no gene match: 14. The CDR3 length is 16 residues. Germline assignment: CDR1 MNHEY and CDR2 SMNVEV (reference sequence). The CDR3 bases are TGTGCCAGCAGACGCCTACAGGGGGAGGTGGGCCAGCCCCAGCATTTT. It specifies CASRRLQGEVGQPQHF.

This rearrangement joins TRBV5-1 to TRBJ2-1; 12 positions match TRBD2. Germline values: CDR1 SGHRS, CDR2 YFSETQ. The CDR3 covers 16 residues. The trim removed 4 bases at V and 5 bases at J, leaving 7 bases unmatched. CDR3 coding DNA: TGCGCCAGCAGCATCGGACTAGCGGGACCAAACAATGAGCAGTTCTTC. Amino acids: CASSIGLAGPNNEQFF.